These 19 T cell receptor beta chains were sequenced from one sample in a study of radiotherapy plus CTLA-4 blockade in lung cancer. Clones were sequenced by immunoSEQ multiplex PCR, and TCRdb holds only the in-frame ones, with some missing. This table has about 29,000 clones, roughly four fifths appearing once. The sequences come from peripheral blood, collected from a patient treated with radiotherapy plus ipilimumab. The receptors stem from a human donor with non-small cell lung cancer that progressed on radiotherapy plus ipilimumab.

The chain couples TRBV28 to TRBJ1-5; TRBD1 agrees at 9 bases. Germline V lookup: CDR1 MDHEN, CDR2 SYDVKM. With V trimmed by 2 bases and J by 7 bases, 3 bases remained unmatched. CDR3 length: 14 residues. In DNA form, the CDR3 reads TGTGCCAGCAGTTTAGGGACAGGGAGCCAGCCCCAGCATTTT. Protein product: CASSLGTGSQPQHF. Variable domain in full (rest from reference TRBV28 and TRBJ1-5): DVKVTQSSRYLVKRTGEKVFLECVQDMDHENMFWYRQDPGLGLRLIYFSYDVKMKEKGDIPEGYSVSREKKERFSLILESASTNQTSMYLCASSLGTGSQPQHFGDGTRLSIL.

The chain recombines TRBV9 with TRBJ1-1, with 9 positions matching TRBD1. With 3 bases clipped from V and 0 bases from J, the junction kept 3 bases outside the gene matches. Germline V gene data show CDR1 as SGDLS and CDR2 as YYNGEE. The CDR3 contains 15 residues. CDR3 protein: CASSAQGALNTEAFF. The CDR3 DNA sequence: TGTGCCAGCAGCGCACAGGGGGCGTTGAACACTGAAGCTTTCTTT. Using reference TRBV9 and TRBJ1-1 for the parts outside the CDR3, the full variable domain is DSGVTQTPKHLITATGQRVTLRCSPRSGDLSVYWYQQSLDQGLQFLIQYYNGEERAKGNILERFSAQQFPDLHSELNLSSLELGDSALYFCASSAQGALNTEAFFGQGTRLTVV.

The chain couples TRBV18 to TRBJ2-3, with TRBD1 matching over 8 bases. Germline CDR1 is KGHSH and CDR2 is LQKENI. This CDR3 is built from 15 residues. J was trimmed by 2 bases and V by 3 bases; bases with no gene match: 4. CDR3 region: CASSPGQGYTDTQYF. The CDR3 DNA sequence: TGTGCCAGCTCACCCGGACAGGGCTACACAGATACGCAGTATTTT.

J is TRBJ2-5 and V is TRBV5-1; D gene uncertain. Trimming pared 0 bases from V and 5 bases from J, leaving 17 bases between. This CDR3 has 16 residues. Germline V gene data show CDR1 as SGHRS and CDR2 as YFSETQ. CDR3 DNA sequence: TGCGCCAGCAGCTTGGCCCCGCCTACTAAAGAGGAGACCCAGTACTTC. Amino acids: CASSLAPPTKEETQYF.

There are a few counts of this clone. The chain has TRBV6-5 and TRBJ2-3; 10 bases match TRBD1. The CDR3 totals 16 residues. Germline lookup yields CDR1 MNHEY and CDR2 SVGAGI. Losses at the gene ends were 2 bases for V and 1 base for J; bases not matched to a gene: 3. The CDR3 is CASSYGGTGGTDTQYF. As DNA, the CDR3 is TGTGCCAGCAGTTACGGCGGGACAGGGGGCACAGATACGCAGTATTTT.

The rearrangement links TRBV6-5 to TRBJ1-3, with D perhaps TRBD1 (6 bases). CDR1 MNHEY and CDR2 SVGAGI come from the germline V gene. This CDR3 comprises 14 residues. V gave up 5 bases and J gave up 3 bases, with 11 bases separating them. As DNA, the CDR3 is TGTGCCAGCAGTGAACAGGGAAATGGAAACACCATATATTTT. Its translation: CASSEQGNGNTIYF.

CDR3 in DNA: TGTGCCAGCAGGAGGACTAGCGGTAGGGCCGGGGAGCTGTTTTTT. Translated: CASRRTSGRAGELFF. This rearrangement joins TRBV27 to TRBJ2-2; 10 bases line up with TRBD2. Germline CDR1 MNHEY, CDR2 SMNVEV (reference sequence). The CDR3 length is 15 residues. Trimming cost V 6 bases and J 6 bases; bases outside gene matches: 7.

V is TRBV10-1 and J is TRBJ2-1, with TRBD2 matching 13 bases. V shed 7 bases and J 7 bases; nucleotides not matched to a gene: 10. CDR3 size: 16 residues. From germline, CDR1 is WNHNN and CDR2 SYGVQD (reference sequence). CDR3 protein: CASIFRTSGGANEQFF. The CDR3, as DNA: TGCGCCAGCATTTTTAGAACTAGCGGGGGGGCGAATGAGCAGTTCTTC.

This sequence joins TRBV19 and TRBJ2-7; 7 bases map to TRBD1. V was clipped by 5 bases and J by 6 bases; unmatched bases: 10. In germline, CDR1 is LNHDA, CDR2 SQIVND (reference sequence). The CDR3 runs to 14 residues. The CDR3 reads CASSRTGGLREQYF. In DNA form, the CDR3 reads TGTGCCAGTAGTCGGACAGGCGGCCTCCGCGAGCAGTACTTC.

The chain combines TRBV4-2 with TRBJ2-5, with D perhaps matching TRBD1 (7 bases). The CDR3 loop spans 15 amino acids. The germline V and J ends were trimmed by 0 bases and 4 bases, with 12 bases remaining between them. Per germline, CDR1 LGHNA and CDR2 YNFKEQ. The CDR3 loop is CASSQEEQGGETQYF. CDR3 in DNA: TGTGCCAGCAGCCAAGAAGAGCAGGGGGGAGAGACCCAGTACTTC.

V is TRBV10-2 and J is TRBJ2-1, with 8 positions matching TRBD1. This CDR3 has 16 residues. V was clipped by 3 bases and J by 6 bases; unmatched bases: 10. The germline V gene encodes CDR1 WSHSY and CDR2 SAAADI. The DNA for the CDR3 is TGCGCCAGCAGTGATAGGACAGGGAGAATCCGCAATGAGCAGTTCTTC. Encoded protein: CASSDRTGRIRNEQFF.

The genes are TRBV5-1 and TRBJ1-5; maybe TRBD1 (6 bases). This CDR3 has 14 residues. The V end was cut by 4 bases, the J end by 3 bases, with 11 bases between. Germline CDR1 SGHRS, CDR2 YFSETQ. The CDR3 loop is CASSPQGTNQPQHF. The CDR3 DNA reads TGCGCCAGCAGCCCACAGGGTACCAATCAGCCCCAGCATTTT.

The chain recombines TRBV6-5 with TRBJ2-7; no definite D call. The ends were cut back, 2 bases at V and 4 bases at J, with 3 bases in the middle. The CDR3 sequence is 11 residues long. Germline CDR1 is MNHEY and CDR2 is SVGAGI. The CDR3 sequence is CASSYRYEQYF. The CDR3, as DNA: TGTGCCAGCAGTTACCGTTACGAGCAGTACTTC.

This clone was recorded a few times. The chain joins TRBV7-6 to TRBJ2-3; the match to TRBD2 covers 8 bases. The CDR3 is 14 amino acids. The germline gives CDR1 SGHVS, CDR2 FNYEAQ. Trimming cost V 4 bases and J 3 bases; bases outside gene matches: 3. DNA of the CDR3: TGTGCCAGCAGCTCCGGGGGGGCGACAGATACGCAGTATTTT. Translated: CASSSGGATDTQYF.

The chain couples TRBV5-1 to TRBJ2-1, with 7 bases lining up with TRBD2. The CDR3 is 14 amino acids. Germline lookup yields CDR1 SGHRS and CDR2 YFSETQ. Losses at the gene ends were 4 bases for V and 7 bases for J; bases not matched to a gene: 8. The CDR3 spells CASSTRLAANEQFF. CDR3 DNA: TGCGCCAGCAGCACCAGACTAGCAGCAAATGAGCAGTTCTTC.

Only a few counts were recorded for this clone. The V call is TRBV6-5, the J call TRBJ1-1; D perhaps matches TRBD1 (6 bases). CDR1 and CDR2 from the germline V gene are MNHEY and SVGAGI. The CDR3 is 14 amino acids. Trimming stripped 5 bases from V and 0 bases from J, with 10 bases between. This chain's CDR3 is CASSRQEMNTEAFF. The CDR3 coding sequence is TGTGCCAGCAGTCGACAGGAAATGAACACTGAAGCTTTCTTT.

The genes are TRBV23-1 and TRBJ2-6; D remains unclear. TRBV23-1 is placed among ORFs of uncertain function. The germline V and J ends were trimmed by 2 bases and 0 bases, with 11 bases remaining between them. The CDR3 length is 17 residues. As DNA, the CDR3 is TGCGCCAGCAGTCAAGTTCTCCCACTCTCTGGGGCCAACGTCCTGACTTTC. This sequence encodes CASSQVLPLSGANVLTF.

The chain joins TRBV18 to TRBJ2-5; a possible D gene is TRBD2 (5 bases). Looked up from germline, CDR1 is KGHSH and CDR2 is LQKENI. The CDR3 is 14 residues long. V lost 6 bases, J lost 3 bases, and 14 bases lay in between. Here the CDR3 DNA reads TGTGCCAGCTCCCCTGGTAGGCGGGAAGAGACCCAGTACTTC. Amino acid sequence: CASSPGRREETQYF.

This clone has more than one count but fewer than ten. The CDR3 sequence is CASSLRGTGGGYEQYF. CDR3 sequence (DNA): TGTGCCAGCAGCTTAAGGGGAACAGGGGGCGGCTACGAGCAGTACTTC. This chain uses TRBV7-2 with TRBJ2-7; the match to TRBD1 covers 9 bases. The trim removed 2 bases at V and 3 bases at J, leaving 8 bases unmatched. The CDR3 has 16 amino acids. CDR1 is SGHTA, CDR2 FQGNSA, per germline. Drawing the rest from reference TRBV7-2 and TRBJ2-7, the complete variable domain is GAGVSQSPSNKVTEKGKDVELRCDPISGHTALYWYRQSLGQGLEFLIYFQGNSAPDKSGLPSDRFSAERTGGSVSTLTIQRTQQEDSAVYLCASSLRGTGGGYEQYFGPGTRLTVT.